This TCR beta chain was captured by sequencing in a study of monozygotic twins with inflammatory bowel disease (dated by TCRdb to between 2017 and 2020). Context from the whole study: The full study comprised 30 or so monozygotic twin pairs: nine German pairs (four IBD-concordant, five IBD-discordant) and 19 IBD-discordant Danish pairs. Within discordant pairs, disease-associated traits were sought mainly by comparing IBD patients with their genetically identical healthy co-twins. Each individual had, on average, about 151 000 unique TCRalpha sequences and 181 000 unique TCRbeta sequences available for analysis. General conclusions and limits of the study: Compared with healthy twins, IBD patients shared fewer clonotypes with other individuals, and the difference was most pronounced in patients with signs of disease activity. No difference in repertoire similarity was observed between concordant and discordant twins, possibly owing to limited statistical power. Because patients received different immunosuppressive treatments, the repertoires may have picked up extra background noise and variability between individuals. IBD patients had lower TCRbeta repertoire diversity, measured by the inverse Simpson index, than their healthy co-twins. No single strong signal or clonotype linked to IBD turned up in the results, so the idea that one exists was not supported. Distinction between different T cell subtypes could not be achieved in the analysis.

The germline V gene specifies SGHRS as CDR1 and YFSETQ as CDR2. The cysteine opens and the phenylalanine closes a CDR3 of 15 amino acids. The protein alone is recorded here. A note on this clonotype: The target of this receptor is not known.

The library was prepared using 5' RACE. Preparation of each TCR library used about 4,000 ng of total RNA. cDNA was synthesized with SMARTScribe reverse transcriptase in eight separate reactions per sample. During cDNA synthesis, template switching introduced unique molecular identifiers that contained a 6-nucleotide sample barcode. Amplification of TCRalpha and TCRbeta cDNA involved two nested PCRs of approximately 16 and 9 cycles, and each PCR was followed by bead purification. Before amplification, cDNA was treated with uracil DNA-glycosylase and purified using the QIAquick PCR purification kit. The second PCR added Illumina TruSeq-compatible adapters along with sample-specific barcodes. TapeStation and Qubit were used to check library quality and concentration, and about 5 ng of each library was pooled. Sequencing of the pooled libraries was done on an Illumina HiSeq2500 single-index Rapid Run using custom sequencing primers and 2 x 100 bp reads. In the source study's methods: UMI-based consensus assembly with MiGEC version 1.2.6 was used to correct PCR and sequencing errors. MiXCR version 2.1.1 was used for V(D)J alignment, clonotype assembly and CDR3 extraction. Gene usage, clonotype sharing and MAIT/NKT TCR abundance were normalised by analysing the top 1000, 10 000 and 20 000 clonotypes per sample. After downsampling to 27 000 UMIs, diversity was calculated as the inverse Simpson index using the vegan R package. Paired Mann-Whitney U tests were applied to discordant twin pairs, with Benjamini-Hochberg correction for multiple testing. TCRdb reprocessed the reads; each CDR3 protein sequence makes one entry, and DNA is unavailable. The V and J calls, along with clone size, are taken from TCRdb and not from the paper's own processing. The sample's records list 200,000 to 250,000 distinct CDR3 sequences. The top ten clonotypes cover approximately 1.6% of the sample.

From each donor, an approximately 2.6 ml peripheral blood sample was collected into PAXgene tubes and kept at -80 degrees C. Without T cell sorting, total RNA was isolated from whole blood using the PAXgene blood miRNA kit on an automated QIAcube. Deep TCRalpha and TCRbeta repertoire profiling with unique molecular barcoding was performed on peripheral blood of monozygotic twin pairs concordant or discordant for inflammatory bowel disease. Smoking habits were recorded for all twin pairs, with individuals classified as current, former or never smokers. The V and J genes are TRBV5-1 and TRBJ2-3. The TCR sequence derives from a human donor with ulcerative colitis or Crohn's disease, or a healthy co-twin of an affected twin (not recorded which). The sample taken for sequencing was blood. The CDR3 loop reads CASSLTTVSIDTQYF.